Listed below are T cell receptor delta chains from one sample, sequenced in a study of gamma-delta chains in newborns, infants, children. TCRdb applied CATT to the reads for clone calling. The data show approximately 11,000 delta-chain clones, around 3% seen once. Source material: blood. Receptors originate from a child who was a newborn, infant or young child, either healthy, febrile or measles-vaccinated (not recorded which). Each CDR3 is given with its conserved first and last residue.

V: TRDV2; length: 16; CDR3: CACDPLGDYLTAQLFF
V: TRDV1; length: 24; CDR3: CALGVPPLRNLRGLRSLDTRQMFF
V: TRDV1; length: 21; CDR3: CAPGEIGGGILYHTYTDKLIF
V: TRDV1; length: 13; CDR3: CALGVSYTDKLIF
V: TRDV2; length: 18; CDR3: CACDFVLGDTGDTRQMFF
V: TRDV2; length: 19; CDR3: CACDRLLGDTRGDTRQMFF
V: TRDV1; length: 14; CDR3: CALGGMPWTDKLIF
V: TRDV2; length: 19; CDR3: CACDAGDALSSWDTRQMFF
V: TRDV2; length: 17; CDR3: CACDRGYWGTLTDKLIF
V: TRDV3; length: 14; CDR3: CANSYGGTTAQLFF
V: TRDV1; length: 18; CDR3: CALGELDRRGSLHDKLIF
V: TRDV1; length: 23; CDR3: CALGELKYRGILQIGGYTDKIIF
V: TRAV29/DV5; length: 23; CDR3: CAASSKRPPSPLLGLQYTDKLIF
V: TRDV3; length: 13; CDR3: CAFMSQSLDKLIF
V: TRDV2; length: 21; CDR3: CACDTLLGDTPSSWDTRQMFF
V: TRDV1; length: 16; CDR3: CALGAPFLPLTDKLIF
V: TRDV1; length: 16; CDR3: CALGEGGRFQADKLIF
V: TRDV2; length: 20; CDR3: CACDTSGGPTSSWDTRQMFF
V: TRDV2; length: 21; CDR3: CACDTGNGGRPDSWDTRQMFF
V: TRDV1; length: 22; CDR3: CALGLWPPTGMYWGMETDKLIF
V: TRDV2; length: 20; CDR3: CACDTLTPTVLGDLDDKLIF
V: TRDV2; length: 16; CDR3: CACDLLLGARTDKLIF
V: TRDV2; length: 15; CDR3: CACDTLSWDTRQMFF
V: TRDV2; length: 15; CDR3: CACDTGDGTTDKLIF
V: TRDV2; length: 18; CDR3: CACDTGGWSSWDTRQMFF
V: TRDV2; length: 15; CDR3: CACDTVGGGTDKLIF
V: TRDV2; length: 18; CDR3: CACDSPGDSSWDTRQMFF
V: TRDV1; length: 22; CDR3: CALGELWGSDRGVHKYTDKLIF
V: TRAV29/DV5; length: 23; CDR3: CAAGAREILLPSLGHPYTDKLIF
V: TRDV3; length: 22; CDR3: CAFKYQLFLWGIRLGGTDKLIF
V: TRDV2; length: 18; CDR3: CARDTGGYQTWDTRQMFF
V: TRAV29/DV5; length: 20; CDR3: CAAYAGEGGPDNPNTDKLIF
V: TRAV29/DV5; length: 20; CDR3: CAASATRLGQSDPSTDKLIF
V: TRDV1; length: 23; CDR3: CALGESELLVLTGGLSQADKLIF
V: TRDV2; length: 17; CDR3: CACDTVGTGGYADKLIF
V: TRDV2; length: 18; CDR3: CACDTVAGRPSWDNKLIF
V: TRDV1; length: 18; CDR3: CALGSFNLAPGGRYKLIF
V: TRDV1; length: 15; CDR3: CALGERWRDTDKLIF
V: TRDV1; length: 19; CDR3: CALGDPQAFLPFGGDELIF
V: TRDV2; length: 14; CDR3: CACDTTGDTDKLIF
V: TRDV2; length: 18; CDR3: CACDTAGVSSWDTRQMFF
V: TRDV2; length: 14; CDR3: CACDLMGDTAQLFF
V: TRDV1; length: 22; CDR3: CALGELVLTGGYSPAYTDKLIF
V: TRDV2; length: 19; CDR3: CACDTVRGGRVESTDKLIF
V: TRDV1; length: 21; CDR3: CALGAVLTPSTGDSPTDKLIF
V: TRDV2; length: 14; CDR3: CACDILGATAQLFF
V: TRDV1; length: 18; CDR3: CALNPYILGITGTDKLIF
V: TRDV2; length: 13; CDR3: CACYRVGGVRLIF
V: TRDV1; length: 18; CDR3: CALGDSAVWGRVTDKLIF
V: TRDV1; length: 19; CDR3: CALGDISYGDTGDTDKLIF
V: TRDV1; length: 20; CDR3: CALGVLQGLLYWGRADKLIF
V: TRDV2; length: 19; CDR3: CACDTVLGIRGTYTDKLIF
V: TRDV1; length: 17; CDR3: CALGEFWEPRGADKLIF
V: TRDV1; length: 21; CDR3: CALGSIQPGFRAVWDTRQMFF